These 26 T cell receptor beta chains came from one sample sequenced in a study of blood T cell repertoires in COVID-19. TCRdb keeps only in-frame clones here, not all; method: immunoSEQ multiplex PCR. The sample lists some 170,000 clones, more than 80% occurring once. What was sequenced was peripheral blood. The origin of the receptors is an older woman with acute or convalescent COVID-19.

V usage is TRBV9 and J usage is TRBJ2-1; 11 nucleotides align to TRBD2. J was trimmed by 2 bases and V by 2 bases; bases with no gene match: 3. The CDR3 contains 16 residues. Germline V gene sequence: CDR1 SGDLS, CDR2 YYNGEE. Written as DNA, the CDR3 is TGTGCCAGCAGCGTTTCGGGACTAGCGGCCTACAATGAGCAGTTCTTC. The encoded protein is CASSVSGLAAYNEQFF.

The chain couples TRBV9 to TRBJ2-5; 9 bases match TRBD1. This CDR3 is 16 amino acids long. With 0 bases clipped from V and 7 bases from J, the junction kept 10 bases outside the gene matches. CDR1 is SGDLS and CDR2 is YYNGEE in the germline V gene. CDR3 loop: CASSVEGQGGSGTQYF. Here the CDR3 DNA reads TGTGCCAGCAGCGTAGAGGGACAGGGAGGTTCGGGGACCCAGTACTTC.

The chain is built from TRBV6-2 or TRBV6-3 and TRBJ2-1; perhaps TRBD2 as D (6 bases). V shed 6 bases and J shed 4 bases, with 13 bases lying between them. CDR3 length equals 14 residues. The germline CDR1 and CDR2 sequences are MNHEY and SVGEGT. The CDR3 protein is CASSRGLGYNEQFF. The CDR3 DNA reads as TGTGCCAGCAGCCGGGGACTGGGATACAATGAGCAGTTCTTC.

V is TRBV6-5 and J is TRBJ2-7, with D possibly matching TRBD2 (5 bases). The V gene's germline CDR1 is MNHEY and CDR2 SVGAGI. The length of the CDR3 is 13 residues. Trimming cost V 6 bases and J 0 bases, with 9 bases left between them. The DNA for the CDR3 is TGTGCCAGCAGGGGGAGCGGCTCCTACGAGCAGTACGTC. Translation: CASRGSGSYEQYV.

V usage is TRBV12-3 or TRBV12-4 and J usage is TRBJ2-7; D ambiguous. CDR3 length equals 13 residues. The V and J ends lost 6 bases and 2 bases respectively, with 11 bases between them. The DNA for the CDR3 is TGTGCCAGCAGACGATCCCTAGCCTACGAGCAGTACTTC. Translation: CASRRSLAYEQYF.

This chain connects TRBV2 to TRBJ2-3; 13 bases agree with TRBD2. Per germline, CDR1 SNHLY and CDR2 FYNNEI. The CDR3 spans 14 residues. The V and J ends lost 10 bases and 7 bases, in that order; junction bases with no gene match: 8. CDR3 sequence (DNA): TGTGCCAACCCCGGACTAGCGGGAGCATATACGCAGTATTTT. Amino acid sequence: CANPGLAGAYTQYF.

CDR3 amino acids: CASSLQAQAFF. CDR3 DNA sequence: TGTGCCAGCAGTCTCCAAGCGCAGGCTTTCTTT. The chain links TRBV25-1 to TRBJ1-1; D not resolved. CDR1 and CDR2 (germline): MGHDK, SYGVNS. The CDR3 covers 11 residues. The V gene lost 5 bases and the J gene lost 11 bases, with 12 bases spanning the gap.

The chain employs TRBV20-1 and TRBJ2-1, with 10 bases aligning to TRBD2. CDR1 and CDR2 (germline): DFQATT, SNEGSKA (reference sequence). The junction had 9 bases not matched to a gene; V was cut back by 3 bases and J by 7 bases. The CDR3 consists of 15 residues. The CDR3 sequence: CSASSSGRASNEQFF. The CDR3 DNA follows: TGCAGTGCTAGTTCCAGCGGGAGGGCCTCAAATGAGCAGTTCTTC.

This chain connects TRBV30 to TRBJ1-3; D is uncertain. Germline V gene sequence: CDR1 GTSNPN, CDR2 SVGIG (reference sequence). The V end lost 2 bases, the J end lost 2 bases, and 7 bases lay between the germline ends. The CDR3 has 13 residues. The DNA for the CDR3 is TGTGCCTGGAGTCGAGAAACTGGAAACACCATATATTTT. Amino acid sequence: CAWSRETGNTIYF.

This rearrangement joins TRBV3-1 (or the pseudogene TRBV3-2) to TRBJ1-2, with D possibly TRBD1 on 6 matching bases. V was shortened by 4 bases and J by 5 bases, with 11 bases between the two germline ends. Germline V CDR1 and CDR2: LGHDT, YNNKEL (reference sequence). The CDR3 consists of 13 residues. The CDR3 DNA follows: TGTGCCAGCAGCCCCGGGACAAGATATGGCTACACCTTC. It translates to CASSPGTRYGYTF.

The V call is TRBV30, the J call TRBJ1-2; 7 positions match TRBD1. The CDR3 has 14 amino acids. Trimming removed 1 base from V and 4 bases from J; junction bases left unmatched: 6. Germline-derived CDR1 and CDR2 are GTSNPN and SVGIG (reference sequence). CDR3 sequence: CAWSDHGTAYGYTF. The CDR3 region has the DNA TGTGCCTGGAGTGACCACGGGACAGCCTATGGCTACACCTTC.

The chain couples TRBV5-6 to TRBJ1-1; maybe TRBD1 (6 bases). CDR3 length: 17 amino acids. The V gene lost 6 bases and the J gene lost 0 bases, with 21 bases spanning the gap. From germline, CDR1 is SGHDT and CDR2 YYEEEE. CDR3 amino acids: CASNIYSLGQLNTEAFF. The CDR3 DNA sequence: TGTGCCAGCAACATTTACTCCCTCGGACAGCTGAACACTGAAGCTTTCTTT.

The genes are TRBV19 and TRBJ1-1; no reliable D call. Deletions cut 2 bases from V and 0 bases from J, with 4 bases between. The germline CDR1 and CDR2 sequences are LNHDA and SQIVND (reference sequence). The CDR3 totals 13 residues. Here the CDR3 reads CASSIYLNTEAFF. CDR3 sequence (DNA): TGTGCCAGTAGTATATATCTGAACACTGAAGCTTTCTTT.

The gene calls are TRBV6-5 and TRBJ1-2; 7 nucleotides line up with TRBD1. J gave up 8 bases and V 6 bases, and 9 bases lay outside the gene matches. The CDR3 loop spans 13 amino acids. CDR1 is MNHEY, CDR2 SVGAGI, per germline. The CDR3 coding sequence is TGTGCCAGCAGGACAGGGTCGCCGGGGGGCTACACCTTC. This codes for CASRTGSPGGYTF.

CDR3 DNA: TGTGCCAGCAGCGGACAGGGATTTGGGGAAGCTTTCTTT. Translated: CASSGQGFGEAFF. This chain links TRBV9 with TRBJ1-1; TRBD1 aligns across 7 bases. The CDR3 spans 13 residues. With 3 bases clipped from V and 8 bases from J, the junction kept 7 bases outside the gene matches. Germline CDR1 and CDR2: SGDLS and YYNGEE.

The chain uses TRBV15 and TRBJ1-2; 10 bases are shared with TRBD1. CDR3 length: 15 residues. Germline V lookup: CDR1 LNHNV, CDR2 YYDKDF (reference sequence). V shed 4 bases and J 7 bases; nucleotides not matched to a gene: 9. The CDR3 coding sequence is TGTGCCACCAGCACGACAGCCGGGACAGGGGCTGGCTACACCTTC. It translates to CATSTTAGTGAGYTF.

This clone was counted a few times. This chain uses TRBV27 with TRBJ1-2, with D perhaps matching TRBD1 (6 bases). V lost 5 bases, J lost 6 bases, and 10 bases lay in between. Germline V gives CDR1 MNHEY, CDR2 SMNVEV (reference sequence). The CDR3 length is 12 residues. The CDR3: CASSKDRNGYTF. CDR3 bases: TGTGCCAGCAGTAAGGACAGAAATGGCTACACCTTC.

The chain links TRBV7-2 to TRBJ2-7, with 11 bases fitting TRBD1. The CDR3 totals 15 residues. The germline CDR1 and CDR2 sequences are SGHTA and FQGNSA. J was trimmed by 5 bases and V by 5 bases; bases with no gene match: 8. CDR3 in DNA: TGTGCCAGCAGCATTCCGGGACAGGGGGGACACGAGCAGTACTTC. Translated, it gives CASSIPGQGGHEQYF.

Only one count was recorded for this clone. The chain has TRBV27 and TRBJ2-1, with 7 nucleotides matching TRBD2. In germline, CDR1 is MNHEY, CDR2 SMNVEV (reference sequence). Unmatched junction bases numbered 8, after V lost 3 bases and J lost 3 bases. CDR3 size: 16 residues. The chain's CDR3 is CASSLIASGFYNEQFF. CDR3 coding DNA: TGTGCCAGCAGTTTGATCGCTAGCGGTTTCTACAATGAGCAGTTCTTC.

The genes are TRBV28 and TRBJ1-4; maybe TRBD1 (6 bases). This CDR3 spans 15 amino acids. Germline-derived CDR1 and CDR2 are MDHEN and SYDVKM. Trimming took 2 bases from V and 6 from J, leaving 13 bases between them. Here the CDR3 DNA reads TGTGCCAGCAGTTTAAATGGACAGTCTGATGAAAAACTGTTTTTT. Its translation: CASSLNGQSDEKLFF.

In regard to this clone: In the same sample, other DNA sequences code for this CDR3. The CDR3 nucleotides read TGTGCCAGCAGTTTATTAAATCAGCCCCAGCATTTT. Translating it yields CASSLLNQPQHF. V is TRBV28 and J is TRBJ1-5; D not resolved. The germline CDR1 and CDR2 sequences are MDHEN and SYDVKM. The V end was cut by 1 base, the J end by 4 bases, with 2 bases between. CDR3 length: 12 amino acids.

The V and J genes are TRBV21-1 and TRBJ2-2; the D call in the table, TRBD2, was not verified against the DNA. TRBV21-1 is recorded as a pseudogene. The CDR3 is 16 amino acids. CDR3 sequence (DNA): TGTGCCAGCAGCCTGCGACTAGCGGTTAACACCGGGGAGCTGTTTTTT. Its protein is CASSLRLAVNTGELFF.

In this sample, this clone turned up once. This chain's CDR3 is CASSQLQGYGYTF. DNA of the CDR3: TGTGCCAGCAGCCAATTACAGGGCTATGGCTACACCTTC. The V gene is TRBV16, the J gene TRBJ1-2; the D gene is possibly TRBD1 (6 bases). With 1 base removed from V and 4 bases from J, the gap between germline ends came to 7 bases. The CDR3 has 13 amino acids. Per germline, CDR1 KGHSY and CDR2 FQNENV.

V usage is TRBV6-5 and J usage is TRBJ1-1, with TRBD1 as a possible D gene (6 bases). V lost 2 bases to trimming and J lost 5 bases, with 18 bases between them. The germline V gene has CDR1 MNHEY and CDR2 SVGAGI. The CDR3 has 16 residues. The CDR3 nucleotides are TGTGCCAGCAGTTACCTCTCGGGAAGGGGGGGAACTGAAGCTTTCTTT. Translated: CASSYLSGRGGTEAFF.

V usage is TRBV28 and J usage is TRBJ1-1; D remains ambiguous. This CDR3 region has 10 residues. CDR1 and CDR2 from the germline V gene are MDHEN and SYDVKM. Trimming took 9 bases from V and 8 from J, leaving 10 bases between them. The CDR3 region has the DNA TGTGCCAGTGAAAAGAGGGAAGCTTTCTTT. Protein: CASEKREAFF.

This clone is a singleton in its sample. The chain combines TRBV29-1 with TRBJ1-2; no clear D. Trimming removed 1 base from V and 4 bases from J, with 16 bases in between. The CDR3 contains 15 residues. Germline assignment: CDR1 SQVTM and CDR2 ANQGSEA. The CDR3 spells CSVEARRDFGYGYTF. In nucleotides, the CDR3 is TGCAGCGTTGAAGCCAGGAGGGATTTTGGCTATGGCTACACCTTC.